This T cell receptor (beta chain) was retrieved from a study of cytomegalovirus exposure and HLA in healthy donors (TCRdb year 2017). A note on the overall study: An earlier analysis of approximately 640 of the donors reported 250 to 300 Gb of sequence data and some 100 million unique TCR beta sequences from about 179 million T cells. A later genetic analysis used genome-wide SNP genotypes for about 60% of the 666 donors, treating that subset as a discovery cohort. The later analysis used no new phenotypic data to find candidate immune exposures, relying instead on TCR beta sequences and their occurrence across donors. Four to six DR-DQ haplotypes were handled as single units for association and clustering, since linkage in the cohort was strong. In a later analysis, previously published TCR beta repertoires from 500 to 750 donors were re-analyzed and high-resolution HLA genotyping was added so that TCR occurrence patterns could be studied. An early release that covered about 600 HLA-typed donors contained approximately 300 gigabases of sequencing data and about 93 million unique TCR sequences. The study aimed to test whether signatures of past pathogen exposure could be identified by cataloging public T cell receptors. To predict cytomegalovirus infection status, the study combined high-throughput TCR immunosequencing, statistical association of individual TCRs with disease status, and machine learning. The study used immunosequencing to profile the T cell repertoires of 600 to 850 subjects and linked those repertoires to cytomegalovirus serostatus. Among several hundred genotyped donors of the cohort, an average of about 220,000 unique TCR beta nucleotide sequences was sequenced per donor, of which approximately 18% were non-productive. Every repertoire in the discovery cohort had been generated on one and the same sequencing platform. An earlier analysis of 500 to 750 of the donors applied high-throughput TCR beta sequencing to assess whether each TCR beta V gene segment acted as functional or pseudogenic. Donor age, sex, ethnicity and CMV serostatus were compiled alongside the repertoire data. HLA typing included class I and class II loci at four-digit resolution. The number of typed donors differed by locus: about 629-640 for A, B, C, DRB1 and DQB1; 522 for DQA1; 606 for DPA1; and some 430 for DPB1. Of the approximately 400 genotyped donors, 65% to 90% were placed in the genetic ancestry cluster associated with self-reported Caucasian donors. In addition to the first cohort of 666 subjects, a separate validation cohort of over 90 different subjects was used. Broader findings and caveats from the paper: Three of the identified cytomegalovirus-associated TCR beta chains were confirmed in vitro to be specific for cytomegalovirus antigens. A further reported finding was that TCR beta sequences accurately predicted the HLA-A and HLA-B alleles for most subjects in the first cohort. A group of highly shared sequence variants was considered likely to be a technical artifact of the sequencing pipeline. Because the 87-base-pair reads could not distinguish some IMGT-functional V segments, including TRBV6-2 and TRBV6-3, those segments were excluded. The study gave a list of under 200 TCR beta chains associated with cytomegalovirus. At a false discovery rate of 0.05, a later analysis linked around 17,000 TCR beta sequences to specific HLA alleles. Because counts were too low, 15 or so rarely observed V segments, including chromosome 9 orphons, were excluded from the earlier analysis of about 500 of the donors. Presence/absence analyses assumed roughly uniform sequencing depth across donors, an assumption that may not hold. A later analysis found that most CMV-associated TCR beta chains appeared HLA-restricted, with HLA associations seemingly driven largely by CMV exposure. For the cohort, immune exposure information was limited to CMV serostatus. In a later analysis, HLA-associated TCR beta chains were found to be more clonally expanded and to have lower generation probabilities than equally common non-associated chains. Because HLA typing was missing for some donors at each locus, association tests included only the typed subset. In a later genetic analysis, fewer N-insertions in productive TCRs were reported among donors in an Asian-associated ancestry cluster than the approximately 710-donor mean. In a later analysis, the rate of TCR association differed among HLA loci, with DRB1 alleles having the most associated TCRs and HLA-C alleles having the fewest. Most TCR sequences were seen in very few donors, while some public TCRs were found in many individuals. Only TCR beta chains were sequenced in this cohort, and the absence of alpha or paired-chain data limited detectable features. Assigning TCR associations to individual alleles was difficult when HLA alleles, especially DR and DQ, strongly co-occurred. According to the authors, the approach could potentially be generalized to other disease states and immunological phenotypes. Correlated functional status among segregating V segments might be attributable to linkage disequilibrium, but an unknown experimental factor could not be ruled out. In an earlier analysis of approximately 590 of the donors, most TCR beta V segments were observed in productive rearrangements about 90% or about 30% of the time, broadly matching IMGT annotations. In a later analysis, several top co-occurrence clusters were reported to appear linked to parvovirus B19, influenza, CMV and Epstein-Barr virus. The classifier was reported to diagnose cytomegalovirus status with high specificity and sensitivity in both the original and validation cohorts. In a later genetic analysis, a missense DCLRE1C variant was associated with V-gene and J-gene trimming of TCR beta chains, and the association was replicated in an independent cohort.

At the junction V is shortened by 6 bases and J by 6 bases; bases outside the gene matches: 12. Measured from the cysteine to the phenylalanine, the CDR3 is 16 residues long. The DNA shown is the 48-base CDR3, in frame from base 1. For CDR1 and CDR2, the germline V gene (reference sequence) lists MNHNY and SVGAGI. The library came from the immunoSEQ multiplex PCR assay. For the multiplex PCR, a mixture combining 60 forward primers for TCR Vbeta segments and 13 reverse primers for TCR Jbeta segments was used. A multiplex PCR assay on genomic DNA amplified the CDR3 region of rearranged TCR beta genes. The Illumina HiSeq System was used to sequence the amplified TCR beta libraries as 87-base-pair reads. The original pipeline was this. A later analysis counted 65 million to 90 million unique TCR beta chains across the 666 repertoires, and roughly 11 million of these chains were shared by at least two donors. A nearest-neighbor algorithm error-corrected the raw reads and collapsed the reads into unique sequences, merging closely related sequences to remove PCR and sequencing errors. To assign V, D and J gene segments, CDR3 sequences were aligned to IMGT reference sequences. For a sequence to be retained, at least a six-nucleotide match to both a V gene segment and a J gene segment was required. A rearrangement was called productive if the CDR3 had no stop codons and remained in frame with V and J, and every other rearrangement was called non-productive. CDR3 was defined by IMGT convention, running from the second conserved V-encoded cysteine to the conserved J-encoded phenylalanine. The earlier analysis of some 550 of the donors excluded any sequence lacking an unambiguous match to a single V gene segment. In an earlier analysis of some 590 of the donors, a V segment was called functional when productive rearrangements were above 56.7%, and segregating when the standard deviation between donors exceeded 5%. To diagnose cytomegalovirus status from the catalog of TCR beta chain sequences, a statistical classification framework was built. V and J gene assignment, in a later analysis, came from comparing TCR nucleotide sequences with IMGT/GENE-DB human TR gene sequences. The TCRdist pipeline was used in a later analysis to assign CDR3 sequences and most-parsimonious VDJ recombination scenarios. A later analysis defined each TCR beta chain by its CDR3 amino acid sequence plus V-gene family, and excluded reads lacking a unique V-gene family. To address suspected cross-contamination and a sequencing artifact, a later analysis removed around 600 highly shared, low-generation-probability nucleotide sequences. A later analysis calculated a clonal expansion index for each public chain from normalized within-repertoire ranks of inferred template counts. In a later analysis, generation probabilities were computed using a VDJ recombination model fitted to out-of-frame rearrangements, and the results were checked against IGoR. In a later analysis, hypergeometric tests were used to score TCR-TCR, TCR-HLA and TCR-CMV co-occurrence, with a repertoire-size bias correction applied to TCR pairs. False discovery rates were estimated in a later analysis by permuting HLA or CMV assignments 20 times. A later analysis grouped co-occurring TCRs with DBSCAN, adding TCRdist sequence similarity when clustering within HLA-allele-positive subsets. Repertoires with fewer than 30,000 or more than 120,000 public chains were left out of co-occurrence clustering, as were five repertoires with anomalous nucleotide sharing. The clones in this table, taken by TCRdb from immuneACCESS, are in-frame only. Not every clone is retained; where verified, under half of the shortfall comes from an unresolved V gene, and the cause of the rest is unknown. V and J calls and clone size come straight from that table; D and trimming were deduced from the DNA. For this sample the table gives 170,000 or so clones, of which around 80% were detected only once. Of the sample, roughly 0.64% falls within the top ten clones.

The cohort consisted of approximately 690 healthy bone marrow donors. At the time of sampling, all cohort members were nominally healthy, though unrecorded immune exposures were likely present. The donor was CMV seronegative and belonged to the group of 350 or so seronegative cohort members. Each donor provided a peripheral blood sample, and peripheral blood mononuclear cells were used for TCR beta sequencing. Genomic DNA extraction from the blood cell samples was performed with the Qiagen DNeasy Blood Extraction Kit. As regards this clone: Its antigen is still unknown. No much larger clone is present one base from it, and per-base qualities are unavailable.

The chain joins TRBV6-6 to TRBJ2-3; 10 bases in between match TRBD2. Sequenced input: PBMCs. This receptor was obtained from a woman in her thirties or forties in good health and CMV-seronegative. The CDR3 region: CASSPEPSGRTDTQYF. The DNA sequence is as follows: TGTGCCAGCAGCCCCGAACCTAGCGGGAGAACTGATACGCAGTATTTT.